One and the same sample provided the 2 T cell receptor beta chains below, sequenced in a study of blood T cell repertoires in COVID-19. Libraries were prepared by immunoSEQ multiplex PCR; TCRdb keeps only in-frame clonotypes and omits some of them. The data show a few hundred thousand clones, more than 80% seen once. Input material: peripheral blood. Every receptor here comes from a man aged 18 to 29 who had recovered from COVID-19.

The chain joins TRBV9 to TRBJ1-3; D possibly corresponds to TRBD1 (6 bases). CDR3 size: 20 residues. Germline CDR1 is SGDLS and CDR2 is YYNGEE. V lost 1 base to trimming and J lost 0 bases, with 23 bases between them. This CDR3 is CASSVPMGEGGSLSGNTIYF. The CDR3 DNA follows: TGTGCCAGCAGCGTACCAATGGGGGAGGGGGGCTCTCTCTCTGGAAACACCATATATTTT.

The rearrangement links TRBV4-3 to TRBJ1-2, with 8 bases matching TRBD1. With V trimmed by 0 bases and J by 4 bases, 16 bases remained unmatched. Looked up from germline, CDR1 is LGHNA and CDR2 is YSLEER. The CDR3 length is 19 residues. The CDR3 DNA follows: TGCGCCAGCAGCCAAGACCATACAACGGACAGGGTCGTTCTCTATGGCTACACCTTC. Its translation is CASSQDHTTDRVVLYGYTF.